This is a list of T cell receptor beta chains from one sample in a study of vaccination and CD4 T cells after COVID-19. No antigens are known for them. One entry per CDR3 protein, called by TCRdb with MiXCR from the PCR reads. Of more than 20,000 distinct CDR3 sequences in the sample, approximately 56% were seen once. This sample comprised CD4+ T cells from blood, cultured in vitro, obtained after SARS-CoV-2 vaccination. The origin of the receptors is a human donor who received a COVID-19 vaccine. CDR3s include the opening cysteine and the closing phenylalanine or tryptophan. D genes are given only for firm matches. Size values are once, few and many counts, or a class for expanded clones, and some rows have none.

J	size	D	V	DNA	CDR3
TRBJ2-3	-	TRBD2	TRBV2	TGTGCCTCCGCCTCCGGACTAGCGGGGGGGAGGACAGATACGCAGTATTTT	CASASGLAGGRTDTQYF
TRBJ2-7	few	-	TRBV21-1	TGTGCCAGCAGACGGGACAGGGTAACCTACGAGCAGTACTTC	CASRRDRVTYEQYF
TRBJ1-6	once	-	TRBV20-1	TGCAGTGCCCAGGGTGTTAGGAGGGGACCCTATAATTCACCCCTCCACTTT	CSAQGVRRGPYNSPLHF
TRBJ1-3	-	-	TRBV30	TGTGCCTGGAGTCCTGGGCCCAGTGGAAACACCATATATTTT	CAWSPGPSGNTIYF
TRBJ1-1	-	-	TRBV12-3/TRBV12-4	TGTGCCAGCTCGTACAGGCGGAACACTGAAGCTTTCTTT	CASSYRRNTEAFF
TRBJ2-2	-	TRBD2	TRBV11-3	TGTGCCAGCAGCTCCGGGACTAGCGGGCCCGGGGAGCTGTTTTTT	CASSSGTSGPGELFF
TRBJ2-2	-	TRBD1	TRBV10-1	TGCGCCAGCAGTCGGGACAGGGGGCTCTCGGCCGGGGAGCTGTTTTTT	CASSRDRGLSAGELFF
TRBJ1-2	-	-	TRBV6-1	TGTGCCAGCAGTGAACGGGGGGAAGGGGGGAGGTATGGCTACACCTTC	CASSERGEGGRYGYTF
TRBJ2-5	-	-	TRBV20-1	TGCAGTGCCATCTTAGCGGCACAAGAGACCCAGTACTTC	CSAILAAQETQYF
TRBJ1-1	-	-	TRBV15	TGTGCCACCAGCAGATCGGGCTTCCGCACTGAAGCTTTCTTT	CATSRSGFRTEAFF
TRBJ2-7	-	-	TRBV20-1	TGCAGTGCTAGAGATGTTCAGGCTCTCTCCTACGAGCAGTACTTC	CSARDVQALSYEQYF
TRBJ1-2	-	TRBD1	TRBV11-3	TGTGCCAGCAGCCCCTACAGGGGGGGCGATGGCTACACCTTC	CASSPYRGGDGYTF
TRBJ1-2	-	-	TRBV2	TGTGCCAGCAGACCCAACCAGGGGATGGATGGCTACACCTTC	CASRPNQGMDGYTF
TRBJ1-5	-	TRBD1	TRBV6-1	TGTGCCAGCAGTCCAGGGGGTACGGGGAATCAGCCCCAGCATTTT	CASSPGGTGNQPQHF
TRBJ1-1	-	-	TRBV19	TGTGCCAGTAGTATGTCGGGGGCGAACACTGAAGCTTTCTTT	CASSMSGANTEAFF
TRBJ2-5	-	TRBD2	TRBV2	TGTGCCAGCAGTGTAGCGGGGGTTCAAGAGACCCAGTACTTC	CASSVAGVQETQYF
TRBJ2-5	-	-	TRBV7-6	TGTGCCAGCAGCTTACTGGGCCAAGAGACCCAGTACTTC	CASSLLGQETQYF
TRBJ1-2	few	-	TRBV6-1	TGTGCCAGCACCTCAATCGGCAGGAGAGGGGGAGGATATGGCTACACCTTC	CASTSIGRRGGGYGYTF
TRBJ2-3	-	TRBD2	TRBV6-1	TGTGCCAGCAGTATGAGGACTAGCGGGGGGGTTTCAGATACGCAGTATTTT	CASSMRTSGGVSDTQYF
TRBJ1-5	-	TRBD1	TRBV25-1	TGTGCCAGCAGTGTCTGCGGACAGGGGGGTCAGCCCCAGCATTTT	CASSVCGQGGQPQHF
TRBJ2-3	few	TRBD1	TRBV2	TGTGCCAGCAGTGGGGTACAGGGGTTGGGTGAAGATACGCAGTATTTT	CASSGVQGLGEDTQYF
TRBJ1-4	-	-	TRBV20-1	TGCAGTGCTAGAGATCCTGGTTGGGGGGGTGAGGGTGAAAAACTGTTTTTT	CSARDPGWGGEGEKLFF
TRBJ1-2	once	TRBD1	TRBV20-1	TGCAGTGCTGCCGGGACAGGGAATGGCTACACCTTC	CSAAGTGNGYTF
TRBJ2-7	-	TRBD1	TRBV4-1	TGCGCCAGCAGCCAAGTCCCGGGACAGGGTGACGAGCAGTACTTC	CASSQVPGQGDEQYF
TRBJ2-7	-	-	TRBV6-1	TGTGCCAGCAGTCCGGATCAAGCCGCCTACGAGCAGTACTTC	CASSPDQAAYEQYF
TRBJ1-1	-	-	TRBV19	TGTGCCAGTAGTATACGGGGGAGGGACACTGAAGCTTTCTTT	CASSIRGRDTEAFF
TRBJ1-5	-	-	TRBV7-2	TGTGCCAGCAGCTCCTGGGGGGATCAGCCCCAGCATTTT	CASSSWGDQPQHF
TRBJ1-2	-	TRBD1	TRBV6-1	TGTGCCACTTTTGACAGGGTTGGTGGCTACACCTTC	CATFDRVGGYTF
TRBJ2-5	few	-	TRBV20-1	TGCAGCGCCCGGGTTGGTGTGGAGACCCAGTACTTC	CSARVGVETQYF
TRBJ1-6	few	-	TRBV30	TGTGCCTGGAGTGGGTTGGGGGGTGGCTCACCCCTCCACTTT	CAWSGLGGGSPLHF
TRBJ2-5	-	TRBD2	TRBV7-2	TGTGCCAGCAAGAGGGGACTAGCGGTACAAGAGACCCAGTACTTC	CASKRGLAVQETQYF
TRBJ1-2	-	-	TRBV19	TGTGCCAGTAGTATGGGGCACTTCGGGACACCAGCCCCGAACTATGGCTACACCTTC	CASSMGHFGTPAPNYGYTF
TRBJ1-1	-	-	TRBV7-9	TGTGCCAGCAGCTTAAGGGAAGTAGACACTGAAGCTTTCTTT	CASSLREVDTEAFF
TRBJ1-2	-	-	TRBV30	TGTGCCTGGAGTGGGATTGTGGAAATAGGGAGGGATAGACCTAACTATGGCTACACCTTC	CAWSGIVEIGRDRPNYGYTF
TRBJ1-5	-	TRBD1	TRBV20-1	TGCAGTGCTGGGGACAGTCGGGGTAATCAGCCCCAGCATTTT	CSAGDSRGNQPQHF
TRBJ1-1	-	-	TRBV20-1	TGCAGTGCCGGGAGGGGAAGAGAAGCTTTCTTT	CSAGRGREAFF
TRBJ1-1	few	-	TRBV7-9	TGTGCCAGCAGCTCTGCACAGGGACGTGGGGCTTTCTTT	CASSSAQGRGAFF
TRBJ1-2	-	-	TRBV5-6	TGTGCCAGCAGCCTGATCCAGGGTGGGGTTGTCGGCTACACCTTC	CASSLIQGGVVGYTF
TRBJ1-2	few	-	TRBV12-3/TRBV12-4	TGTGCCAGCAGTTTGACAGGCTCGACCGGAAACTATGGCTACACCTTC	CASSLTGSTGNYGYTF
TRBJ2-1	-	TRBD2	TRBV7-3	TGTGCCAGCAGCCCGATGGGGTCCGGGACTACGATTCACAATGAGCAGTTCTTC	CASSPMGSGTTIHNEQFF
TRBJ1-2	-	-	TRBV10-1	TGCGCCAGCAGTGAGTCCAGGGGTCCCCTCGGCTATGGCTACACCTTC	CASSESRGPLGYGYTF
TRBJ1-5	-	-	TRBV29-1	TGCAGCGTCCGGACAGTAAATCAGCCCCAGCATTTT	CSVRTVNQPQHF